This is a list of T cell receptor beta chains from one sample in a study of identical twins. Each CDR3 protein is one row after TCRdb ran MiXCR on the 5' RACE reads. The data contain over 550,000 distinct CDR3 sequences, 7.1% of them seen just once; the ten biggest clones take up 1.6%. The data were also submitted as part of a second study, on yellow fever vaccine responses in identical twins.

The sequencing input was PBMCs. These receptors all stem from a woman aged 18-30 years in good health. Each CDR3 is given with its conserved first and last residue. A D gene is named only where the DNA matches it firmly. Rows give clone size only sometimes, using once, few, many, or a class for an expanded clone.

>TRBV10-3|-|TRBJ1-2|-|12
CAINRVGAGYTF
TGTGCCATCAATCGGGTGGGGGCCGGCTACACCTTC
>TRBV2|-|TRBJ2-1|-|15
CASSEGPGTVNEQFF
TGTGCCAGCAGTGAAGGCCCCGGGACCGTAAATGAGCAGTTCTTC
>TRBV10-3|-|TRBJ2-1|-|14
CAISEVETYNEQFF
TGTGCCATCAGTGAGGTGGAGACCTACAATGAGCAGTTCTTC
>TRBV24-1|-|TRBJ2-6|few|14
CATSEGSGANVLTF
TGTGCCACCAGTGAAGGCTCTGGGGCCAACGTCCTGACTTTC
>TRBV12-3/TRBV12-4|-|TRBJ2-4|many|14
CASSLVVAKNIQYF
TGTGCCAGCAGTTTAGTGGTAGCCAAAAACATTCAGTACTTC
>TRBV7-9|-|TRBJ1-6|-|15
CASSLGDAYNSPLHF
TGTGCCAGCAGCTTAGGGGACGCCTATAATTCACCCCTCCACTTT
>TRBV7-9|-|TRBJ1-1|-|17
CASSLVGRERLDTEAFF
TGTGCCAGCAGCTTAGTAGGCAGGGAGCGATTGGACACTGAAGCTTTCTTT
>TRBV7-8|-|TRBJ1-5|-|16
CASSLLAGSGNQPQHF
TGTGCCAGCAGCTTATTGGCAGGGAGTGGTAATCAGCCCCAGCATTTT
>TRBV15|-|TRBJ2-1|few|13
CATSNNERNEQFF
TGTGCCACCAGCAACAACGAACGGAATGAGCAGTTCTTC
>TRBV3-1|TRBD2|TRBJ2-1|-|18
CAICSLSLASGRYNEQFF
TGTGCCATCTGTTCACTATCCCTTGCTAGCGGGAGGTACAATGAGCAGTTCTTC
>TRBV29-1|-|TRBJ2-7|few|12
CSVVFGSYEQYF
TGCAGCGTTGTCTTTGGGAGCTACGAGCAGTACTTC
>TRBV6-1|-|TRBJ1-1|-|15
CASSERWQMNTEAFF
TGTGCCAGCAGTGAAAGATGGCAGATGAACACTGAAGCTTTCTTT
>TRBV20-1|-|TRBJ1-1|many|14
CSARGSGRGTEAFF
TGCAGTGCTAGGGGATCGGGAAGGGGGACTGAAGCTTTCTTT
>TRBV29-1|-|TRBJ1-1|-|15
CSVVGAFWMDTEAFF
TGCAGCGTTGTCGGAGCGTTCTGGATGGACACTGAAGCTTTCTTT
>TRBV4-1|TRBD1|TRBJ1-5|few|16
CASSQRSGTVNQPQHF
TGCGCCAGCAGCCAAAGATCCGGGACAGTCAATCAGCCCCAGCATTTT
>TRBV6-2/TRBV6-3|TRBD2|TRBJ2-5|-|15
CASTRRGETQETQYF
TGTGCCAGCACCCGTCGGGGGGAAACACAAGAGACCCAGTACTTC
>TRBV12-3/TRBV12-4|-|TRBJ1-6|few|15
CASSRQTGRESPLHF
TGTGCCAGCAGCCGACAGACGGGCCGGGAATCACCCCTCCACTTT
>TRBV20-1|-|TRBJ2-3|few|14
CSASAGTRTDTQYF
TGCAGTGCATCGGCCGGGACACGCACAGATACGCAGTATTTT
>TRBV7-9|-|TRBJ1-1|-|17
CASSLLRRGADDTEAFF
TGTGCCAGCAGCTTACTTCGTCGGGGGGCGGACGACACTGAAGCTTTCTTT
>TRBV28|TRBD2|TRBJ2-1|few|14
CASSLYIGGGEQFF
TGTGCCAGCAGTTTATACATCGGGGGGGGTGAGCAGTTCTTC
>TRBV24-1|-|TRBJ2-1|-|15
CATSDLYGGANEQFF
TGTGCCACCAGTGATTTGTATGGGGGGGCAAATGAGCAGTTCTTC
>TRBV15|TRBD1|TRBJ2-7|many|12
CATSRDRVEQYF
TGTGCCACCAGCAGGGACAGGGTCGAGCAGTACTTC
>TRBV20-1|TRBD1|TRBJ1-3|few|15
CSARPTGGSGNTIYF
TGCAGTGCTAGGCCTACAGGGGGCTCTGGAAACACCATATATTTT
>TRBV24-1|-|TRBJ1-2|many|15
CATSASGDGRYGYTF
TGTGCCACCAGTGCTTCGGGGGATGGTCGTTATGGCTACACCTTC
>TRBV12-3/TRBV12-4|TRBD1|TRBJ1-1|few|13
CASSQTGEGEAFF
TGTGCCAGCAGTCAGACAGGGGAGGGTGAAGCTTTCTTT
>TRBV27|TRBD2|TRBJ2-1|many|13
CASRPSGIHEQFF
TGTGCCAGCAGACCCAGCGGGATCCATGAGCAGTTCTTC
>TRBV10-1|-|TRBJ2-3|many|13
CATGDFSTDTQYF
TGCGCCACGGGGGACTTTTCCACAGATACGCAGTATTTT
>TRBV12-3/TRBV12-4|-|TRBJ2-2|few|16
CASRIPGPANTGELFF
TGTGCCAGTAGAATCCCCGGGCCAGCGAACACCGGGGAGCTGTTTTTT
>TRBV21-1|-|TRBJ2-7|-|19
CASSSIRTGQYTISYEQYF
TGTGCCAGCAGCTCTATCAGAACGGGACAGTATACCATTTCCTACGAGCAGTACTTC
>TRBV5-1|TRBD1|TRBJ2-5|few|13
CASSPRGLETQYF
TGCGCCAGCAGCCCTAGGGGGCTAGAGACCCAGTACTTC
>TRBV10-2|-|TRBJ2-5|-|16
CASREGGGLLQETQYF
TGCGCCAGCAGGGAGGGTGGGGGGCTCCTACAAGAGACCCAGTACTTC
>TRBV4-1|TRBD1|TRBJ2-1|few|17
CASSRGAGTGPFNEQFF
TGCGCCAGCAGCCGAGGGGCCGGGACAGGCCCCTTCAATGAGCAGTTCTTC
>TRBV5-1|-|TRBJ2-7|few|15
CASSLDQIGSYEQYF
TGCGCCAGCAGCTTGGATCAGATCGGGAGCTACGAGCAGTACTTC
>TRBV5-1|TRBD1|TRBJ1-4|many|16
CASSLQPGQNNEKLFF
TGCGCCAGCAGCCTACAACCGGGACAGAATAATGAAAAACTGTTTTTT
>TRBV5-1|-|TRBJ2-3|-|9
CASLNTQYF
TGCGCCAGCTTAAATACGCAGTATTTT
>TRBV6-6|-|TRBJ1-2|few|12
CASRTVADGYTF
TGTGCCAGCAGGACGGTTGCGGATGGCTACACCTTC